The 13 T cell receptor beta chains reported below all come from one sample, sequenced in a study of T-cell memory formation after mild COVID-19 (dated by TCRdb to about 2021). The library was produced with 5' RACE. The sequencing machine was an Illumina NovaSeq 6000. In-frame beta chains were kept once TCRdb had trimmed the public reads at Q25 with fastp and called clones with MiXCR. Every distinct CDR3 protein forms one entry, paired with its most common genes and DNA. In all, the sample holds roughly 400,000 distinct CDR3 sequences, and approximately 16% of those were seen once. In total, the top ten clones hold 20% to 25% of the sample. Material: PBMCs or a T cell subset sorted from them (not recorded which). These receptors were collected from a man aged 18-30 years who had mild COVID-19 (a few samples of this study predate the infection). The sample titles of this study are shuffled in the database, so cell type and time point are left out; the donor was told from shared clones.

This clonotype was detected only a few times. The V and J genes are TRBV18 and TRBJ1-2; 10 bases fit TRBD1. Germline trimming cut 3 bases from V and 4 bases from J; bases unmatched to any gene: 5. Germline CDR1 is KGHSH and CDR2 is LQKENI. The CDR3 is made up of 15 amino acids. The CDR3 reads CASSPDRGYGYGYTF. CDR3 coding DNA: TGTGCCAGCTCACCGGACAGGGGGTATGGCTATGGCTACACCTTC.

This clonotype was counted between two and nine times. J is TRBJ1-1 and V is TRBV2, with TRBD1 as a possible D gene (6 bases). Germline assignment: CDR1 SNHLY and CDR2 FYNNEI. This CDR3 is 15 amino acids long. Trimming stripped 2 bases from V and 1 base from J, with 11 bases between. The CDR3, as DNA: TGTGCCAGCAGTGAAAATCAGGGGACGAACACTGAAGCTTTCTTT. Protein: CASSENQGTNTEAFF.

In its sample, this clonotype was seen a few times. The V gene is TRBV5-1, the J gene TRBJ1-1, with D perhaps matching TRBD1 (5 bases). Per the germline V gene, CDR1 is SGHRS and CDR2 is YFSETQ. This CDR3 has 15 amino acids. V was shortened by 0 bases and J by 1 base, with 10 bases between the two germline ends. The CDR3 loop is CASSLEAGGNTEAFF. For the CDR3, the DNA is TGCGCCAGCAGCTTGGAAGCGGGGGGGAACACTGAAGCTTTCTTT.

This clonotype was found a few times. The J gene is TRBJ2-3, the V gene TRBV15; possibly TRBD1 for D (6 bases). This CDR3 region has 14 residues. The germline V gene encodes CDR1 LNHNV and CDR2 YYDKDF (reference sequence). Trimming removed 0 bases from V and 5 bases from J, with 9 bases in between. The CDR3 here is CATSRDQGLDTQYF. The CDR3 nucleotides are TGTGCCACCAGCAGAGATCAGGGGCTAGATACGCAGTATTTT.

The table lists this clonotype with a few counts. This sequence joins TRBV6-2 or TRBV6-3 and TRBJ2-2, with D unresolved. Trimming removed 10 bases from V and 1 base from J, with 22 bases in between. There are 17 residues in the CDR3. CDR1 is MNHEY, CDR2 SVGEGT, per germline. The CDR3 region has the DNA TGTGCCACCCGCATCGGGCCCCAAGAATTGAACACCGGGGAGCTGTTTTTT. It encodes CATRIGPQELNTGELFF.

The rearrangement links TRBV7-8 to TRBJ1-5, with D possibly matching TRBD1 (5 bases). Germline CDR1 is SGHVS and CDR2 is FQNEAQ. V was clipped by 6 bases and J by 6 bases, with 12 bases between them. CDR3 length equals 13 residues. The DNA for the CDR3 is TGTGCCAGCAGTCGGGCGGGGGGTCAGCCCCAGCATTTT. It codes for CASSRAGGQPQHF.

The CDR3 reads CASGPGYQETQYF. The CDR3 bases are TGTGCCAGTGGACCGGGGTACCAAGAGACCCAGTACTTC. This chain connects TRBV7-3 to TRBJ2-5; tentatively, D is TRBD2 (5 bases). V gave up 9 bases and J gave up 0 bases, with 11 bases separating them. The CDR3 runs to 13 residues. Germline lookup yields CDR1 SGHTA and CDR2 FQGTGA. The full variable domain, in which reference TRBV7-3 and TRBJ2-5 provide the parts outside the CDR3, is GAGVSQTPSNKVTEKGKYVELRCDPISGHTALYWYRQSLGQGPEFLIYFQGTGAADDSGLPNDRFFAVRPEGSVSTLKIQRTERGDSAVYLCASGPGYQETQYFGPGTRLLVL.

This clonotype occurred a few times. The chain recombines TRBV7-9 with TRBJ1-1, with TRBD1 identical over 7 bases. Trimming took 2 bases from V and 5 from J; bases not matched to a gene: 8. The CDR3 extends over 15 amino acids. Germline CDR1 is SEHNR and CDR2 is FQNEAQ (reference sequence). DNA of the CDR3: TGTGCCAGCAGCTTAAGAGGGGGCCAAGGAACTGAAGCTTTCTTT. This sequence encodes CASSLRGGQGTEAFF.

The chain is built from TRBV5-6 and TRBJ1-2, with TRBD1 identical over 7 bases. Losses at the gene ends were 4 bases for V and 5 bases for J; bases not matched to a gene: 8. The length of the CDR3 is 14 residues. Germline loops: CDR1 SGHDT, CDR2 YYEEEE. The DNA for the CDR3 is TGTGCCAGCAGCCCCGCGGACAGGTATTATGGCTACACCTTC. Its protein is CASSPADRYYGYTF.

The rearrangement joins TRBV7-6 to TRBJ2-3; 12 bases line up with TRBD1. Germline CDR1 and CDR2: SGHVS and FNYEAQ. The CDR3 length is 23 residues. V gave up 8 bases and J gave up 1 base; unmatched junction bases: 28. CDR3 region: CASVFFKPWGTGGAPFGTDTQYF. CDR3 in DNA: TGTGCCAGCGTCTTTTTTAAACCCTGGGGGACAGGGGGCGCCCCGTTCGGCACAGATACGCAGTATTTT.

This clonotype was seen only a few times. CDR3 sequence reads: CATSSSSGTRHYEQYF. Here the CDR3 DNA reads TGTGCCACCAGCTCCTCCTCGGGGACTAGGCACTACGAGCAGTACTTC. The V call is TRBV15, the J call TRBJ2-7; 8 bases match TRBD2. Trimming removed 5 bases from V and 3 bases from J; junction bases left unmatched: 12. The CDR3 length is 16 residues. From germline, CDR1 is LNHNV and CDR2 YYDKDF (reference sequence).

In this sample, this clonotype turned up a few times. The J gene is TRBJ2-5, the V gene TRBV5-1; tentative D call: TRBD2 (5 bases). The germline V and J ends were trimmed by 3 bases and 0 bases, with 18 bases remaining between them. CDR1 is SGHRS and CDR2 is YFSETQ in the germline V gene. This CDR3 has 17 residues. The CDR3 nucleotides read TGCGCCAGCAGCTCGCTGCGTCCTCCGGGGTACCAAGAGACCCAGTACTTC. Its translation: CASSSLRPPGYQETQYF. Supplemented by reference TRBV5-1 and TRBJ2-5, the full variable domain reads KAGVTQTPRYLIKTRGQQVTLSCSPISGHRSVSWYQQTPGQGLQFLFEYFSETQRNKGNFPGRFSGRQFSNSRSEMNVSTLELGDSALYLCASSSLRPPGYQETQYFGPGTRLLVL.

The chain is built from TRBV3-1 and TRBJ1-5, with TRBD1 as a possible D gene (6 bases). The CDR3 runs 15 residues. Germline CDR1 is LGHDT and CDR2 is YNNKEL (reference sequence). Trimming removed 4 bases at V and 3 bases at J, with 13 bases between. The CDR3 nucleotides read TGTGCCAGCAGCCCCTGGGGGGCAGACAATCAGCCCCAGCATTTT. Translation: CASSPWGADNQPQHF.